The next 15 T cell receptor beta chains were all read from a single sample in a study of blood T cell repertoires in COVID-19. This table comes from immunoSEQ multiplex PCR, and its TCRdb copy is limited to in-frame clones, with some not included. The table records about 150,000 clones, about 90% of them present only once. The sample comprised peripheral blood. The receptors shown here come from a man aged 50 to 59 with acute or convalescent COVID-19.

J is TRBJ1-1 and V is TRBV11-2; D is perhaps TRBD1 (5 bases). This CDR3 is built from 14 residues. The V and J ends lost 5 bases and 11 bases respectively, with 21 bases between them. Germline CDR1 is SGHAT and CDR2 is FQNNGV. The CDR3 here is CASSKGAGLAGAFF. The DNA of the CDR3 is TGTGCCAGCAGCAAAGGGGCGGGACTCGCCGGGGCTTTCTTT. The full variable domain, its missing parts supplied by reference TRBV11-2 and TRBJ1-1, is EAGVAQSPRYKIIEKRQSVAFWCNPISGHATLYWYQQILGQGPKLLIQFQNNGVVDDSQLPKDRFSAERLKGVDSTLKIQPAKLEDSAVYLCASSKGAGLAGAFFGQGTRLTVV.

This clone was observed a handful of times. The chain recombines TRBV19 with TRBJ1-5; TRBD1 aligns across 11 bases. This CDR3 has 15 amino acids. Germline V CDR1 and CDR2: LNHDA, SQIVND (reference sequence). Trimming cost V 8 bases and J 5 bases; bases outside gene matches: 8. The CDR3 sequence: CASREGTGGHQPQHF. As DNA, the CDR3 is TGTGCCAGTCGTGAAGGGACAGGGGGTCATCAGCCCCAGCATTTT.

The chain is built from TRBV18 and TRBJ2-1, with 9 bases identical to TRBD2. CDR3 length equals 15 residues. The germline CDR1 and CDR2 sequences are KGHSH and LQKENI. J lost 4 bases, V lost 5 bases, and 6 bases had no gene match. In nucleotides, the CDR3 is TGTGCCAGCTCAGAAGCGGGAGGCTTGTACAATGAGCAGTTCTTC. Translating it yields CASSEAGGLYNEQFF.

J is TRBJ1-2 and V is TRBV7-8; the D is unclear. V lost 4 bases and J 7 bases, leaving 16 bases between the germline ends. There are 14 residues in the CDR3. Looked up from germline, CDR1 is SGHVS and CDR2 is FQNEAQ. The CDR3 coding sequence is TGTGCCAGCAGCTCGGAACAGCTATTACGTGGCTACACCTTC. It is translated as CASSSEQLLRGYTF.

This clone has only a few counts. This chain links TRBV2 with TRBJ2-7; 12 bases agree with TRBD1. The CDR3 spans 14 residues. Germline V lookup: CDR1 SNHLY, CDR2 FYNNEI. Losses at the gene ends were 6 bases for V and 6 bases for J; bases not matched to a gene: 6. CDR3 in DNA: TGTGCCAGCAGAGCCGGGACAGGGGGCTCCGAGCAGTACTTC. It specifies CASRAGTGGSEQYF.

The chain links TRBV15 to TRBJ1-1; TRBD1 is a possible D gene (6 bases). The CDR3 is made up of 17 amino acids. V lost 5 bases and J lost 4, with 23 bases in between. Germline lookup yields CDR1 LNHNV and CDR2 YYDKDF (reference sequence). The CDR3 region is CATSGGGGSEKGTEAFF. The CDR3, as DNA: TGTGCCACCAGCGGAGGGGGGGGGTCGGAAAAGGGCACTGAAGCTTTCTTT.

This chain's CDR3 is CASSQVGLPASTGELFF. Here the CDR3 DNA reads TGCGCCAGCAGCCAAGTGGGACTCCCCGCTAGCACCGGGGAGCTGTTTTTT. The chain couples TRBV4-1 to TRBJ2-2, with D perhaps matching TRBD2 (6 bases). The germline V gene has CDR1 MGHRA and CDR2 YSYEKL. The V and J ends lost 1 base and 4 bases respectively, with 16 bases between them. There are 17 residues in the CDR3.

The chain recombines TRBV19 with TRBJ1-4; D is perhaps TRBD1 (6 bases). Germline-derived CDR1 and CDR2 are LNHDA and SQIVND (reference sequence). Trimming shortened V by 7 bases and J by 5 bases, and 17 bases separated the two germline ends. CDR3 length: 15 residues. Here the CDR3 reads CASTNPGQENEKLFF. CDR3 sequence (DNA): TGTGCCAGTACCAACCCGGGACAAGAGAATGAAAAACTGTTTTTT.

This sequence joins TRBV30 and TRBJ2-7; 9 nucleotides agree with TRBD2. Trimming removed 2 bases from V and 1 base from J; junction bases left unmatched: 6. The CDR3 totals 15 residues. Germline V gene data show CDR1 as GTSNPN and CDR2 as SVGIG (reference sequence). CDR3 bases: TGTGCCTGGAGTCGACTAGCGGTCCGTTCCTACGAGCAGTACTTC. Its protein product is CAWSRLAVRSYEQYF.

The rearrangement joins TRBV27 to TRBJ2-7; 8 bases map to TRBD2. V was clipped by 8 bases and J by 4 bases; unmatched bases: 13. From germline, CDR1 is MNHEY and CDR2 SMNVEV (reference sequence). The length of the CDR3 is 15 residues. In DNA, the CDR3 is TGTGCCAGCTCCTATCGGGCGGGGGGATCTTACGAGCAGTACGTC. Translation: CASSYRAGGSYEQYV.

CDR3 sequence (DNA): TGTGCCAGAAGCTTGGTGAGTATGCGGCCGGGAAGCTACGAGCAGTACGTC. This translates into CARSLVSMRPGSYEQYV. The gene calls are TRBV5-3 and TRBJ2-7; TRBD2 might be the D (5 bases). TRBV5-3 is identified as an open reading frame with a role that is uncertain. V was shortened by 0 bases and J by 3 bases, with 19 bases between the two germline ends. The CDR3 spans 17 residues.

The J gene is TRBJ1-1, the V gene TRBV10-3; D is ambiguous. The CDR3 totals 13 residues. V lost 6 bases and J lost 0, with 8 bases in between. Germline CDR1 ENHRY, CDR2 SYGVKD. The CDR3 spells CAIRGPMNTEAFF. In DNA form, the CDR3 reads TGTGCCATCAGGGGCCCAATGAACACTGAAGCTTTCTTT.

CDR3 sequence (DNA): TGTGCCAGCAGCCCCAAGGCAGGGGACCCATACAATGAGCAGTTCTTC. Its protein product is CASSPKAGDPYNEQFF. J is TRBJ2-1 and V is TRBV5-8, with D possibly TRBD1 on 6 matching bases. V was clipped by 4 bases and J by 4 bases, with 18 bases between them. CDR1 and CDR2 (germline): SGHTS, YDEGEE. The CDR3 totals 16 residues.

This clone was seen only once. The chain is built from TRBV16 and TRBJ2-7; D is perhaps TRBD2 (6 bases). The germline V and J ends were trimmed by 0 bases and 4 bases, with 10 bases remaining between them. Germline CDR1 and CDR2: KGHSY and FQNENV. This CDR3 spans 14 amino acids. Here the CDR3 reads CASSQSSGGYEQYF. In DNA, the CDR3 is TGTGCCAGCAGCCAATCTAGTGGGGGGTACGAGCAGTACTTC.

The V and J genes are TRBV27 and TRBJ2-7; 8 bases are shared with TRBD2. Germline CDR1 reads MNHEY; CDR2 reads SMNVEV (reference sequence). V lost 5 bases and J lost 2; bases outside the gene matches: 11. CDR3 length: 16 residues. The chain's CDR3 is CASSLGGAAFPYEQYF. For the CDR3, the DNA is TGTGCCAGCAGTCTCGGGGGGGCGGCCTTCCCCTACGAGCAGTACTTC.